This entry lists 25 T cell receptor beta chains sequenced from one sample in a study of blood T cell repertoires in COVID-19 (dated by TCRdb to about 2020). The method was the immunoSEQ multiplex PCR assay. Imported from immuneACCESS, the table was reduced by TCRdb to in-frame sequences with V and J called. These copies leave out some clones; in studies compared against another copy, an unresolved V gene accounts for under half, and the cause of the remainder is not known. This sample has about 190,000 clones in its table, and about three quarters of those were observed once. Together, the top ten hold about 28% of the sample. The sample taken for sequencing was peripheral blood. The source is a woman aged 65 to 85 with acute or convalescent COVID-19.

Only one count was recorded for this clone. This chain uses TRBV12-3 or TRBV12-4 with TRBJ1-4; 7 bases line up with TRBD1. V trimming: 3 bases; J trimming: 8 bases; junction bases outside the gene matches: 3. This CDR3 spans 13 amino acids. CDR3 sequence reads: CASSFVDREKLFF. Here the CDR3 DNA reads TGTGCCAGCAGTTTTGTGGACAGGGAAAAACTGTTTTTT.

The V gene is TRBV7-9, the J gene TRBJ2-3; 9 bases are shared with TRBD2. The length of the CDR3 is 17 residues. Per germline, CDR1 SEHNR and CDR2 FQNEAQ (reference sequence). V dropped 5 bases and J dropped 4; count of bases not matched to a gene: 13. Here the CDR3 DNA reads TGTGCCAGCAGCCGTGTTGCCCTAGCGGGATCCTCAGATACGCAGTATTTT. Translated, it gives CASSRVALAGSSDTQYF.

The chain uses TRBV7-3 and TRBJ2-7; 8 bases agree with TRBD2. The V segment lost 6 bases and the J segment 5 bases; nucleotides outside the gene matches: 6. This CDR3 comprises 13 residues. Germline CDR1 is SGHTA and CDR2 is FQGTGA. The CDR3 loop reads CASREAGVNEQYF. The CDR3 region has the DNA TGTGCCAGCAGGGAAGCGGGAGTAAACGAGCAGTACTTC.

J is TRBJ2-1 and V is TRBV2; 7 nucleotides match TRBD2. Germline loops: CDR1 SNHLY, CDR2 FYNNEI. The trim removed 7 bases at V and 1 base at J, leaving 7 bases unmatched. This CDR3 comprises 15 residues. The CDR3 loop is CASTLSGGSYNEQFF. CDR3 coding DNA: TGTGCCAGCACTCTATCCGGGGGGTCCTACAATGAGCAGTTCTTC.

This clone was seen a few times. The chain's CDR3 is CASSLTSGGVSEQYF. The CDR3 DNA reads as TGTGCCAGCAGCTTGACTAGCGGGGGGGTTAGCGAGCAGTACTTC. The chain is built from TRBV7-2 and TRBJ2-7; 14 bases are a match to TRBD2. Germline-derived CDR1 and CDR2 are SGHTA and FQGNSA. The CDR3 spans 15 residues. V shed 3 bases and J 6 bases; nucleotides not matched to a gene: 4. Full variable domain (rest looked up from reference TRBV7-2 and TRBJ2-7): GAGVSQSPSNKVTEKGKDVELRCDPISGHTALYWYRQSLGQGLEFLIYFQGNSAPDKSGLPSDRFSAERTGGSVSTLTIQRTQQEDSAVYLCASSLTSGGVSEQYFGPGTRLTVT.

This rearrangement joins TRBV24-1 to TRBJ2-1; TRBD2 matches 8 bases. Germline trimming cut 1 base from V and 6 bases from J; bases unmatched to any gene: 7. Germline V lookup: CDR1 KGHDR, CDR2 SFDVKD. The CDR3 contains 16 residues. CDR3 sequence reads: CATSDFLAGSVNEQFF. CDR3 bases: TGTGCCACCAGTGATTTTCTAGCGGGCAGTGTCAATGAGCAGTTCTTC.

The rearrangement links TRBV5-1 to TRBJ2-1; TRBD2 aligns across 10 bases. V was clipped by 1 base and J by 7 bases; unmatched bases: 5. The germline V gene encodes CDR1 SGHRS and CDR2 YFSETQ. The CDR3 runs 15 residues. The CDR3 is CASSLLAGEDNEQFF. As DNA, the CDR3 is TGCGCCAGCAGCTTGCTAGCGGGAGAGGATAATGAGCAGTTCTTC.

V is TRBV19 and J is TRBJ2-5; 9 nucleotides agree with TRBD2. Germline assignment: CDR1 LNHDA and CDR2 SQIVND (reference sequence). This CDR3 has 18 amino acids. With V trimmed by 3 bases and J by 1 base, 12 bases remained unmatched. CDR3 sequence (DNA): TGTGCCAGTAGTATCCCGCTAGCGGGATCTCGGGGCCAAGAGACCCAGTACTTC. This gives the protein CASSIPLAGSRGQETQYF.

This chain links TRBV10-3 with TRBJ2-1; no clear D gene. Germline assignment: CDR1 ENHRY and CDR2 SYGVKD. CDR3 length: 15 amino acids. Between the trimmed V and J ends, which lost 0 bases and 2 bases, there was a span of 8 bases. Here the CDR3 DNA reads TGTGCCATCAGTGAGTCCCGGCAGGCCTACAATGAGCAGTTCTTC. Translated: CAISESRQAYNEQFF.

Ten or more counts support this clone. V gene TRBV19 combines with J gene TRBJ2-4, with a tentative D call TRBD1 (6 bases). CDR1 is LNHDA, CDR2 SQIVND, per germline (reference sequence). V was trimmed by 1 base and J by 8 bases, leaving 9 bases between them. The CDR3 sequence is 13 residues long. CDR3 residues: CASSIGRGDIQYF. The CDR3 DNA follows: TGTGCCAGTAGTATAGGCAGGGGAGACATTCAGTACTTC.

The chain employs TRBV3-1 (or the pseudogene TRBV3-2) and TRBJ1-1; 7 bases agree with TRBD1. The trim removed 4 bases at V and 4 bases at J, leaving 6 bases unmatched. CDR1 and CDR2 (germline): LGHDT, YNNKEL (reference sequence). CDR3 length: 14 amino acids. As DNA, the CDR3 is TGTGCCAGCAGCCCGAACCGGGACAGCACTGAAGCTTTCTTT. Translated, it gives CASSPNRDSTEAFF.

CDR3 in amino acids: CASSLTPGQYTQYF. The CDR3 coding sequence is TGTGCCAGCAGCTTAACCCCGGGACAATATACGCAGTATTTT. The chain employs TRBV7-3 and TRBJ2-3; D is possibly TRBD1 (6 bases). Germline CDR1 is SGHTA and CDR2 is FQGTGA. This CDR3 is built from 14 residues. The V end lost 0 bases, the J end lost 7 bases, and 11 bases lay between the germline ends.

The chain is built from TRBV6-4 and TRBJ2-1, with 11 bases lining up with TRBD2. J lost 2 bases, V lost 5 bases, and 11 bases had no gene match. Germline loops: CDR1 MRHNA, CDR2 SNTAGT. The CDR3 length is 18 residues. The CDR3 sequence: CASSPEGTSGSPYNEQFF. The CDR3 DNA reads as TGTGCCAGCAGTCCCGAGGGTACTAGCGGGAGCCCCTACAATGAGCAGTTCTTC.

The chain couples TRBV5-1 to TRBJ2-5; 8 bases are shared with TRBD1. CDR1 is SGHRS, CDR2 YFSETQ, per germline. J was trimmed by 5 bases and V by 2 bases; bases with no gene match: 11. The CDR3 is 16 amino acids. This CDR3 reads CASSFQRTGLRETQYF. Written as DNA, the CDR3 is TGCGCCAGCAGCTTTCAACGGACAGGGCTCCGGGAGACCCAGTACTTC.

The table lists this clone with a count of one. The genes are TRBV7-2 and TRBJ2-5; D is undetermined. This CDR3 is built from 13 residues. V was cut by 5 bases and J by 5 bases, with 12 bases left in between. Per the germline V gene, CDR1 is SGHTA and CDR2 is FQGNSA. The CDR3 here is CASSRSARETQYF. The CDR3, as DNA: TGTGCCAGCAGCCGGAGCGCCCGGGAGACCCAGTACTTC.

This clone has more than one count but fewer than ten. The V call is TRBV18, the J call TRBJ1-2, with D unclear. The CDR3 is 14 residues long. Per the germline V gene, CDR1 is KGHSH and CDR2 is LQKENI. V dropped 2 bases and J dropped 6 bases, with 13 bases sitting between them. The CDR3 here is CASSPIFQHDGYTF. The DNA of the CDR3 is TGTGCCAGCTCACCAATCTTCCAACACGATGGCTACACCTTC.

The chain uses TRBV28 and TRBJ2-2; TRBD2 matches 8 bases. The V and J ends lost 6 bases and 7 bases, in that order; junction bases with no gene match: 22. The CDR3 extends over 19 amino acids. CDR1 MDHEN and CDR2 SYDVKM come from the germline V gene. DNA for the CDR3: TGTGCCAGCAGCTCGATGCGGACAAGCGGGAGACATGGTAACGGGGAGCTGTTTTTT. It encodes CASSSMRTSGRHGNGELFF.

The chain links TRBV5-1 to TRBJ2-2, with TRBD1 matching over 7 bases. The CDR3 has 15 amino acids. V lost 4 bases and J lost 0; bases outside the gene matches: 3. Germline loops: CDR1 SGHRS, CDR2 YFSETQ. In DNA form, the CDR3 reads TGCGCCAGCAGCCCCGGGACAGCGAACACCGGGGAGCTGTTTTTT. It is translated as CASSPGTANTGELFF. The variable domain in full, completed from reference TRBV5-1 and TRBJ2-2, reads KAGVTQTPRYLIKTRGQQVTLSCSPISGHRSVSWYQQTPGQGLQFLFEYFSETQRNKGNFPGRFSGRQFSNSRSEMNVSTLELGDSALYLCASSPGTANTGELFFGEGSRLTVL.

This clone was observed a single time. V is TRBV21-1 and J is TRBJ1-5; no DNA check was done on the table's D call, TRBD1. TRBV21-1 is a documented pseudogene. This CDR3 has 20 amino acids. DNA of the CDR3: TGTGCCAGCAGCAAAGCCAATCTGTTGCCAGGAAATTATAGCAATCAGCCCCAGCATTTT. Its protein is CASSKANLLPGNYSNQPQHF.

The J gene is TRBJ2-3, the V gene TRBV2; 7 positions match TRBD1. The trim removed 6 bases at V and 3 bases at J, leaving 9 bases unmatched. The CDR3 has 15 amino acids. Germline V gene sequence: CDR1 SNHLY, CDR2 FYNNEI. CDR3 protein: CASRTRQGGTDTQYF. The CDR3 bases are TGTGCCAGCAGGACCAGACAGGGCGGTACAGATACGCAGTATTTT.

V is TRBV20-1 and J is TRBJ2-1; 13 positions match TRBD2. After removal of 3 bases from V and 9 bases from J, the junction contained 11 bases not matched to a gene. In germline, CDR1 is DFQATT, CDR2 SNEGSKA (reference sequence). There are 16 residues in the CDR3. This CDR3 is CSASGGGLAGAGEQFF. CDR3 nucleotides: TGCAGTGCTAGTGGGGGTGGACTAGCGGGAGCTGGTGAGCAGTTCTTC.

The chain couples TRBV12-5 to TRBJ2-7; 9 nucleotides align to TRBD1. The CDR3 spans 16 residues. After removal of 1 base from V and 4 bases from J, the junction contained 8 bases not matched to a gene. In germline, CDR1 is LGHNT, CDR2 FRNRAP. The CDR3 nucleotides read TGTGCTAGTGGTTTGGACCCGGGACAGGGCGGTTACGAGCAGTACTTC. Its translation: CASGLDPGQGGYEQYF.

This clone was counted between two and nine times. The V gene is TRBV7-8, the J gene TRBJ1-2; D uncertain. The CDR3 spans 13 residues. Germline V lookup: CDR1 SGHVS, CDR2 FQNEAQ. Trimming removed 5 bases from V and 8 bases from J, with 15 bases in between. In DNA, the CDR3 is TGTGCCAGCAGCACCGGTCTCCCTAACGGCTACACCTTC. Residues: CASSTGLPNGYTF.

This chain joins TRBV21-1 and TRBJ1-5; whether TRBD1, the table's D call, matches the DNA was not checked. TRBV21-1 is listed as a pseudogene. The CDR3 is 17 amino acids. CDR3 DNA: TGTGCCAGCAGCAAAGTTATGGACAGGGAAGGCAATCAGCCCCAGCATTTT. Translation gives CASSKVMDREGNQPQHF.

CDR3 in amino acids: CASSPAPPRSFGYTF. CDR3 nucleotide sequence: TGTGCCAGCTCACCAGCACCCCCGCGGTCCTTTGGCTACACCTTC. The chain has TRBV18 and TRBJ1-2; D gene uncertain. CDR1 KGHSH and CDR2 LQKENI come from the germline V gene. The length of the CDR3 is 15 residues. V gave up 2 bases and J gave up 7 bases, with 17 bases separating them.